One and the same sample provided the 18 T cell receptor beta chains below, sequenced in a study of monozygotic twins with inflammatory bowel disease. TCRdb reprocessed the 5' RACE reads and keeps a single row for each CDR3 protein, giving no DNA. The table lists about 380,000 distinct CDR3 sequences. The source material was blood. These receptors came from a human donor with ulcerative colitis or Crohn's disease, or a healthy co-twin of an affected twin (not recorded which).

The chain joins TRBV5-1 to TRBJ1-4; TCRdb's D gene call, TRBD1, goes unchecked for lack of DNA. The CDR3 spans 13 residues. Germline CDR1 is SGHRS and CDR2 is YFSETQ. CDR3 region: CASSQQGNEKLFF.

The chain is built from TRBV5-1 and TRBJ2-5; the TCRdb D gene call, TRBD1, has no DNA to confirm it. The CDR3 consists of 16 residues. Per the germline V gene, CDR1 is SGHRS and CDR2 is YFSETQ. The CDR3 here is CASSLAPTGVGETQYF.

This chain connects TRBV5-1 to TRBJ2-3. The CDR3 sequence is 15 residues long. Germline V gene sequence: CDR1 SGHRS, CDR2 YFSETQ. CDR3: CASSLWIGVTDTQYF.

J is TRBJ2-5 and V is TRBV11-2; TCRdb outputs TRBD1, but without DNA this stays unchecked. The germline V gene encodes CDR1 SGHAT and CDR2 FQNNGV. The CDR3 runs to 19 residues. CDR3 sequence reads: CASSPDQGVGYWYQETQYF.

The CDR3 sequence: CSARGSYNEQFF. The rearrangement joins TRBV20-1 to TRBJ2-1. Per the germline V gene, CDR1 is DFQATT and CDR2 is SNEGSKA (reference sequence). This CDR3 is 12 amino acids long.

V gene TRBV7-8 combines with J gene TRBJ1-4; TCRdb designates TRBD1, a call that cannot be tested without DNA. The CDR3 extends over 14 amino acids. Germline V gene data show CDR1 as SGHVS and CDR2 as FQNEAQ. This CDR3 is CASSLGTGNEKLFF.

V and J are TRBV9 and TRBJ2-1. Germline lookup yields CDR1 SGDLS and CDR2 YYNGEE. The CDR3 consists of 14 residues. The CDR3 sequence is CASSVGATYNEQFF.

The genes are TRBV7-3 and TRBJ2-4; TCRdb returns TRBD1, unconfirmable since there is no DNA. Germline V gene lookup returns CDR1 SGHTA and CDR2 FQGTGA. The CDR3 runs to 14 residues. Here the CDR3 reads CASSAGGAMNIQYF.

V and J are TRBV30 and TRBJ2-2; TCRdb picks TRBD1, but there is no DNA to check that call. This CDR3 has 14 amino acids. Germline V gene sequence: CDR1 GTSNPN, CDR2 SVGIG (reference sequence). CDR3 protein: CALRDRGSSGELFF.

The chain is built from TRBV4-1 and TRBJ1-5. The CDR3 extends over 14 amino acids. Germline CDR1 and CDR2: MGHRA and YSYEKL. The CDR3 spells CASSPSQIVQPQHF.

The rearrangement uses TRBV2 and TRBJ2-7; TCRdb lists TRBD1, though no DNA is available to test this call. This CDR3 has 13 residues. From germline, CDR1 is SNHLY and CDR2 FYNNEI. The CDR3 protein is CASNHEDRYEQYF.

The V and J genes are TRBV20-1 and TRBJ1-2; absent DNA, TCRdb's TRBD1 call cannot be checked. Germline V gene sequence: CDR1 DFQATT, CDR2 SNEGSKA (reference sequence). This CDR3 is built from 13 residues. CDR3 in amino acids: CSAIPTGDYGYTF.

The chain uses TRBV30 and TRBJ1-1. From germline, CDR1 is GTSNPN and CDR2 SVGIG (reference sequence). The CDR3 consists of 13 residues. The CDR3 spells CAWRDGFNTEAFF.

The rearrangement joins TRBV18 to TRBJ1-6; the D call from TCRdb, TRBD1, cannot be confirmed without DNA. The CDR3 totals 17 residues. Germline values: CDR1 KGHSH, CDR2 LQKENI. The CDR3 protein is CASSPLARDRDSSPLHF.

The rearrangement links TRBV5-4 to TRBJ1-3. This CDR3 has 15 residues. Germline V gene data show CDR1 as SGHNT and CDR2 as YYREEE (reference sequence). This CDR3 reads CASSASEGLGNTIYF.

J is TRBJ2-7 and V is TRBV12-3 or TRBV12-4; TCRdb indicates TRBD1, and absent DNA this call remains unverified. The CDR3 is 15 residues long. CDR3: CASSLTGNRHNEQYF.

The rearrangement joins TRBV7-9 to TRBJ2-7; lacking DNA, the TRBD1 call made by TCRdb goes unchecked. The CDR3 extends over 15 amino acids. Germline loops: CDR1 SEHNR, CDR2 FQNEAQ (reference sequence). The CDR3 sequence is CASSIRYTGSYEQYF. Looking up the rest from reference TRBV7-9 and TRBJ2-7 gives the full variable domain: DTGVSQNPRHKITKRGQNVTFRCDPISEHNRLYWYRQTLGQGPEFLTYFQNEAQLEKSRLLSDRFSAERPKGSFSTLEIQRTEQGDSAMYLCASSIRYTGSYEQYFGPGTRLTVT.

This chain connects TRBV20-1 to TRBJ1-6; TCRdb outputs TRBD1, but without DNA this stays unchecked. The germline CDR1 and CDR2 sequences are DFQATT and SNEGSKA (reference sequence). The CDR3 totals 15 residues. The CDR3 is CSAGGGHYYNSPLHF.